A single sample gave rise to the 27 T cell receptor beta chains below, sequenced in a study of cytomegalovirus exposure and HLA in healthy donors. The PCR contained 60 Vbeta and 13 Jbeta primers. Generated by immunoSEQ multiplex PCR, the TCRdb table keeps only in-frame clones and is missing some. Here the sample spans 130,000 to 150,000 clones, around 80% being singletons. Sequencing input: PBMCs. These receptors came from a female donor in good health and CMV-seronegative.

The chain has TRBV2 and TRBJ2-5; no clear D gene. Germline CDR1 SNHLY, CDR2 FYNNEI. CDR3 length: 18 residues. V shed 2 bases and J shed 1 base, with 20 bases lying between them. CDR3 sequence reads: CASSEPLAGPTTQETQYF. The DNA for the CDR3 is TGTGCCAGCAGTGAACCGTTGGCAGGCCCTACGACCCAAGAGACCCAGTACTTC.

The rearrangement links TRBV27 to TRBJ2-7; no reliable D call. With 5 bases removed from V and 1 base from J, the gap between germline ends came to 15 bases. The CDR3 covers 15 residues. CDR1 is MNHEY, CDR2 SMNVEV, per germline (reference sequence). The CDR3 here is CASSPYTGRSYEQYF. CDR3 sequence (DNA): TGTGCCAGCAGTCCCTATACTGGGCGATCCTACGAGCAGTACTTC.

The rearrangement uses TRBV6-1 and TRBJ1-1; 8 nucleotides agree with TRBD1. The CDR3 is made up of 13 amino acids. Germline loops: CDR1 MNHNS, CDR2 SASEGT. The J segment lost 6 bases and the V segment lost 7 bases, leaving 7 bases of the junction unmatched. CDR3 coding DNA: TGTGCCAGCACCGCCAGACAGGGGTCTGAAGCTTTCTTT. Translating gives CASTARQGSEAFF.

The CDR3 loop reads CASSQDLGEDYGYTF. In DNA, the CDR3 is TGTGCCAGCAGCCAGGATTTGGGGGAGGACTATGGCTACACCTTC. V gene TRBV4-2 combines with J gene TRBJ1-2, with D maybe TRBD1 (5 bases). Trimming removed 3 bases from V and 3 bases from J, with 14 bases in between. CDR1 is LGHNA and CDR2 is YNFKEQ in the germline V gene. The CDR3 has 15 residues.

The chain is built from TRBV11-2 and TRBJ2-7; 9 bases line up with TRBD2. Germline V CDR1 and CDR2: SGHAT, FQNNGV. The trim removed 1 base at V and 2 bases at J, leaving 6 bases unmatched. The CDR3 extends over 16 amino acids. This CDR3 is CASSLGLAGAAYEQYF. In DNA form, the CDR3 reads TGTGCCAGCAGCTTAGGCTTAGCGGGGGCCGCCTACGAGCAGTACTTC.

J is TRBJ2-5 and V is TRBV9, with TRBD1 matching 12 bases. Trimming removed 4 bases from V and 4 bases from J; junction bases left unmatched: 11. The CDR3 extends over 17 amino acids. Germline-derived CDR1 and CDR2 are SGDLS and YYNGEE. CDR3 protein: CASSQEMGQGAGETQYF. The CDR3 DNA reads TGTGCCAGCAGCCAGGAGATGGGACAGGGGGCGGGAGAGACCCAGTACTTC.

This clone was seen a few times. This chain uses TRBV5-1 with TRBJ2-7; 13 nucleotides line up with TRBD2. This CDR3 spans 16 amino acids. Trimming took 3 bases from V and 0 from J; bases not matched to a gene: 3. The germline V gene encodes CDR1 SGHRS and CDR2 YFSETQ. The CDR3 protein is CASSSGTSGISYEQYF. The CDR3 DNA follows: TGCGCCAGCAGCTCTGGGACTAGCGGGATCTCCTACGAGCAGTACTTC.

The chain has TRBV19 and TRBJ1-1; TRBD1 matches 9 bases. With V trimmed by 4 bases and J by 1 base, 4 bases remained unmatched. Germline assignment: CDR1 LNHDA and CDR2 SQIVND (reference sequence). This CDR3 region has 15 residues. The CDR3 DNA reads as TGTGCCAGTAGTACGGACAGGGGCGCGAACACTGAAGCTTTCTTT. Translated: CASSTDRGANTEAFF. Supplemented by reference TRBV19 and TRBJ1-1, the full variable domain reads DGGITQSPKYLFRKEGQNVTLSCEQNLNHDAMYWYRQDPGQGLRLIYYSQIVNDFQKGDIAEGYSVSREKKESFPLTVTSAQKNPTAFYLCASSTDRGANTEAFFGQGTRLTVV.

The CDR3, as DNA: TGCAGCGGCCGGGACAGTGGAAACACCATATATTTT. As protein: CSGRDSGNTIYF. V usage is TRBV29-1 and J usage is TRBJ1-3; 7 bases match TRBD1. The CDR3 sequence is 12 residues long. In germline, CDR1 is SQVTM, CDR2 ANQGSEA. The junction had 3 bases not matched to a gene; V was cut back by 7 bases and J by 3 bases.

The CDR3 bases are TGCAGCGGGACTAGCCCCAATGAGCAGTTCTTC. It codes for CSGTSPNEQFF. V is TRBV20-1 and J is TRBJ2-1; 9 bases are shared with TRBD2. Germline assignment: CDR1 DFQATT and CDR2 SNEGSKA (reference sequence). The CDR3 runs 11 residues.

The chain couples TRBV29-1 to TRBJ2-3; 8 bases are a match to TRBD2. J gave up 0 bases and V 4 bases, and 9 bases lay outside the gene matches. CDR1 SQVTM and CDR2 ANQGSEA come from the germline V gene. The length of the CDR3 is 16 residues. For the CDR3, the DNA is TGCAGCGTTGTGGTTGGGAGCGGGGGTAGCACAGATACGCAGTATTTT. This encodes CSVVVGSGGSTDTQYF.

The chain joins TRBV16 to TRBJ2-7; 9 bases line up with TRBD2. Germline lookup yields CDR1 KGHSY and CDR2 FQNENV. J gave up 2 bases and V 4 bases, and 6 bases lay outside the gene matches. The CDR3 has 15 amino acids. CDR3 loop: CASSPGIAGAYEQYF. The CDR3 coding sequence is TGTGCCAGCAGCCCCGGGATAGCGGGAGCCTACGAGCAGTACTTC.

V is TRBV30 and J is TRBJ1-4; D is possibly TRBD1 (5 bases). The length of the CDR3 is 13 residues. The V gene's germline CDR1 is GTSNPN and CDR2 SVGIG (reference sequence). Trimming took 1 base from V and 8 from J, leaving 11 bases between them. This CDR3 is CAWSEQGGEKLFF. The DNA of the CDR3 is TGTGCCTGGAGTGAGCAGGGTGGAGAAAAACTGTTTTTT.

This clone showed up just once. The chain joins TRBV30 to TRBJ2-2; D gene ambiguous. In germline, CDR1 is GTSNPN, CDR2 SVGIG (reference sequence). The CDR3 runs to 11 residues. V lost 3 bases to trimming and J lost 3 bases, with 2 bases between them. This CDR3 is CAWSYTGELFF. The CDR3 nucleotides read TGTGCCTGGAGCTACACCGGGGAGCTGTTTTTT.

V usage is TRBV5-6 and J usage is TRBJ1-5, with D possibly being TRBD1 (6 bases). V lost 1 base and J lost 7, with 15 bases in between. This CDR3 has 15 residues. CDR1 is SGHDT and CDR2 is YYEEEE in the germline V gene. The CDR3 here is CASSLMGTGYQPQHF. In nucleotides, the CDR3 is TGTGCCAGCAGCTTGATGGGCACAGGGTACCAGCCCCAGCATTTT. Using reference TRBV5-6 and TRBJ1-5 for the parts outside the CDR3, the full variable domain is DAGVTQSPTHLIKTRGQQVTLRCSPKSGHDTVSWYQQALGQGPQFIFQYYEEEERQRGNFPDRFSGHQFPNYSSELNVNALLLGDSALYLCASSLMGTGYQPQHFGDGTRLSIL.

The V call is TRBV18, the J call TRBJ2-5; TRBD2 matches at 11 bases. The CDR3 spans 16 residues. V was pared by 3 bases and J by 3 bases, with 6 bases of the junction left unmatched. Germline V lookup: CDR1 KGHSH, CDR2 LQKENI. Here the CDR3 DNA reads TGTGCCAGCTCACCCCTTCGACTAGCGGGGAAAGAGACCCAGTACTTC. Its translation: CASSPLRLAGKETQYF.

V and J are TRBV5-4 and TRBJ2-3; 13 bases are shared with TRBD2. V dropped 4 bases and J dropped 6; count of bases not matched to a gene: 11. CDR1 and CDR2 (germline): SGHNT, YYREEE (reference sequence). The CDR3 covers 17 residues. The CDR3 DNA sequence: TGTGCCAGCAGCGCACTGGGACTAGCGGGGTTCCAGGATACGCAGTATTTT. Protein product: CASSALGLAGFQDTQYF.

In its sample, this clone was seen once. CDR3 residues: CASSPGADGNQPQHF. The CDR3 DNA reads as TGTGCCAGCAGTCCTGGGGCCGACGGCAATCAGCCCCAGCATTTT. The rearrangement joins TRBV6-5 to TRBJ1-5; D might be TRBD1 (5 bases). The CDR3 extends over 15 amino acids. The V end lost 5 bases, the J end lost 2 bases, and 13 bases lay between the germline ends. Germline V lookup: CDR1 MNHEY, CDR2 SVGAGI.

The chain uses TRBV30 and TRBJ1-2; D perhaps matches TRBD1 (5 bases). CDR3 length equals 16 residues. Trimming removed 4 bases from V and 6 bases from J, with 24 bases in between. In germline, CDR1 is GTSNPN, CDR2 SVGIG (reference sequence). This chain's CDR3 is CAWTDALRGSIDGYTF. The CDR3 DNA reads as TGTGCCTGGACGGACGCATTAAGGGGCTCTATCGATGGCTACACCTTC.

The chain couples TRBV7-9 to TRBJ2-3; 9 nucleotides agree with TRBD2. This CDR3 is 14 amino acids long. Germline assignment: CDR1 SEHNR and CDR2 FQNEAQ (reference sequence). Trimming cost V 4 bases and J 6 bases; bases outside gene matches: 5. The CDR3 spells CASSSRGGSDTQYF. CDR3 bases: TGTGCCAGCAGCTCGCGGGGGGGATCGGATACGCAGTATTTT.

This chain's CDR3 is CASDRGMAEAFF. The CDR3 DNA sequence: TGTGCCAGCGACAGGGGTATGGCTGAAGCTTTCTTT. This chain uses TRBV6-6 with TRBJ1-1; 8 nucleotides line up with TRBD1. Germline assignment: CDR1 MNHNY and CDR2 SVGAGI (reference sequence). The CDR3 spans 12 residues. The trim removed 8 bases at V and 6 bases at J, leaving 5 bases unmatched.

This clone was counted between two and nine times. The chain is built from TRBV29-1 and TRBJ2-1; the D gene is possibly TRBD1 (5 bases). The CDR3 runs to 13 residues. Trimming took off 1 base at V and 7 bases at J, with 11 bases between the two ends. CDR1 SQVTM and CDR2 ANQGSEA come from the germline V gene. As DNA, the CDR3 is TGCAGCGTTGAAGCGCGACAGACTAATGAGCAGTTCTTC. Amino acids: CSVEARQTNEQFF.

This chain connects TRBV28 to TRBJ2-1; TRBD2 agrees at 8 bases. Trimming cost V 5 bases and J 5 bases; bases outside gene matches: 8. This CDR3 region has 15 residues. Per germline, CDR1 MDHEN and CDR2 SYDVKM. The CDR3 region is CASSVGGLENNEQFF. CDR3 sequence (DNA): TGTGCCAGCAGTGTCGGGGGACTAGAGAACAATGAGCAGTTCTTC.

The rearrangement links TRBV27 to TRBJ2-1, with 9 bases aligning to TRBD1. CDR3 length equals 12 residues. V lost 8 bases and J lost 10; bases outside the gene matches: 6. CDR1 and CDR2 (germline): MNHEY, SMNVEV (reference sequence). CDR3 residues: CASGDRAHEQFF. Written as DNA, the CDR3 is TGTGCCAGCGGGGACAGGGCGCACGAGCAGTTCTTC.

The chain carries TRBV28 and TRBJ2-7, with D possibly being TRBD1 (6 bases). Between the trimmed V and J ends, which lost 3 bases and 5 bases, there was a span of 11 bases. Germline-derived CDR1 and CDR2 are MDHEN and SYDVKM. CDR3 length equals 13 residues. CDR3 region: CASSFAGVHEQYF. For the CDR3, the DNA is TGTGCCAGCAGTTTTGCAGGGGTCCACGAGCAGTACTTC.

This clone was detected once. The V call is TRBV7-9, the J call TRBJ1-2; 8 nucleotides line up with TRBD1. This CDR3 has 14 amino acids. Germline V lookup: CDR1 SEHNR, CDR2 FQNEAQ (reference sequence). V shed 6 bases and J 3 bases; nucleotides not matched to a gene: 6. Here the CDR3 DNA reads TGTGCCAGCAGTCCCGGACAGGGCGACTATGGCTACACCTTC. Protein: CASSPGQGDYGYTF.

This rearrangement joins TRBV2 to TRBJ1-4, with TRBD1 matching 7 bases. The CDR3 consists of 13 residues. After removal of 6 bases from V and 8 bases from J, the junction contained 6 bases not matched to a gene. CDR1 is SNHLY, CDR2 FYNNEI, per germline. The CDR3 DNA sequence: TGTGCCAGCAGGACAGGGTCCTCAGAAAAACTGTTTTTT. This gives the protein CASRTGSSEKLFF.